The 28 T cell receptor beta chains below all came from one sample that was sequenced in a study of response to subunit inactivated influenza vaccine. One entry per CDR3 protein, called by TCRdb with MiXCR from the RT-PCR reads. The sample yields 700,000 to 800,000 distinct CDR3 sequences, approximately 17% seen once. The specimen was PBMCs from blood, collected around 5 days after vaccination. Receptors were obtained from a man over 45 who received an inactivated influenza vaccine.

J is TRBJ2-3 and V is TRBV7-9; D may be TRBD2 (5 bases). V was pared by 0 bases and J by 2 bases, with 15 bases between. This CDR3 has 17 residues. CDR1 and CDR2 from the germline V gene are SEHNR and FQNEAQ (reference sequence). CDR3: CASSLATGYSATDTQYF. The CDR3 DNA sequence: TGTGCCAGCAGCTTAGCGACGGGGTATTCAGCCACAGATACGCAGTATTTT.

This clonotype was observed many times. V and J are TRBV10-3 and TRBJ2-7; tentative D call: TRBD1 (6 bases). Germline-derived CDR1 and CDR2 are ENHRY and SYGVKD. CDR3 length equals 13 residues. With 4 bases removed from V and 4 bases from J, the gap between germline ends came to 11 bases. The CDR3 is CAISGGQSYEQYF. CDR3 nucleotides: TGTGCCATCAGTGGAGGACAGTCATACGAGCAGTACTTC.

The rearrangement links TRBV20-1 to TRBJ2-1; possibly TRBD1 for D (6 bases). The CDR3 extends over 17 amino acids. Trimming took off 2 bases at V and 3 bases at J, with 20 bases between the two ends. The germline gives CDR1 DFQATT, CDR2 SNEGSKA (reference sequence). CDR3 sequence (DNA): TGCAGTGCTAGACTGCGGCAGGGGTTCCCTATCTACAATGAGCAGTTCTTC. This sequence encodes CSARLRQGFPIYNEQFF.

The sample holds a few counts of this clonotype. J is TRBJ1-1 and V is TRBV20-1, with TRBD1 as a possible D gene (5 bases). CDR1 and CDR2 (germline): DFQATT, SNEGSKA (reference sequence). This CDR3 has 13 amino acids. With 3 bases removed from V and 1 base from J, the gap between germline ends came to 9 bases. The CDR3 loop is CSASFGQNTEAFF. CDR3 bases: TGCAGTGCTAGCTTTGGACAGAACACTGAAGCTTTCTTT.

The gene calls are TRBV5-1 and TRBJ1-1; weak D call: TRBD1 (5 bases). Germline CDR1 is SGHRS and CDR2 is YFSETQ. This CDR3 has 15 residues. Trimming removed 0 bases from V and 4 bases from J, with 13 bases in between. The CDR3, as DNA: TGCGCCAGCAGCTTGGTTGCAGGGAGGACCACTGAAGCTTTCTTT. Encoded protein: CASSLVAGRTTEAFF.

The CDR3: CAAGASARAGQETQFF. For the CDR3, the DNA is TGTGCCGCTGGGGCTAGCGCCCGGGCGGGGCAAGAGACCCAGTTCTTC. V usage is TRBV2 and J usage is TRBJ2-5; D is possibly TRBD2 (6 bases). The end of the DNA is better explained by TRBJ2-1, so the J call may be wrong. The V gene's germline CDR1 is SNHLY and CDR2 FYNNEI. CDR3 length equals 16 residues.

J is TRBJ1-3 and V is TRBV28; no reliable D call. This CDR3 is built from 15 residues. The germline V gene encodes CDR1 MDHEN and CDR2 SYDVKM. V dropped 7 bases and J dropped 2 bases, with 15 bases sitting between them. In DNA form, the CDR3 reads TGTGCCAGCACCGGAGAAGCTTTCGCTGGAAACACCATATATTTT. Translated: CASTGEAFAGNTIYF.

This clonotype was detected only once. The rearrangement joins TRBV5-1 to TRBJ1-4; 8 nucleotides match TRBD1. V shed 4 bases and J 7 bases; nucleotides not matched to a gene: 12. From germline, CDR1 is SGHRS and CDR2 YFSETQ. This CDR3 has 16 residues. CDR3 in amino acids: CASSPGQAVVTEKLFF. The CDR3 bases are TGCGCCAGCAGCCCGGGACAGGCGGTTGTGACTGAAAAACTGTTTTTT.

The rearrangement joins TRBV7-8 to TRBJ2-2; D may be TRBD1 (6 bases). The CDR3 contains 15 residues. With 6 bases removed from V and 4 bases from J, the gap between germline ends came to 15 bases. The germline V gene encodes CDR1 SGHVS and CDR2 FQNEAQ. The CDR3 sequence is CASSTYRVGTGELFF. The CDR3 DNA is TGTGCCAGCAGTACATACAGGGTTGGCACCGGGGAGCTGTTTTTT.

This clonotype was seen a few times. J is TRBJ2-7 and V is TRBV5-1; 7 bases are shared with TRBD1. Germline CDR1 and CDR2: SGHRS and YFSETQ. This CDR3 contains 14 residues. V lost 4 bases, J lost 5 bases, and 9 bases stayed unmatched. CDR3 coding DNA: TGCGCCAGCAGCCACCGACAGGGAGCGAACGAGCAGTACTTC. It is translated as CASSHRQGANEQYF.

This chain joins TRBV2 and TRBJ2-2; 10 bases fit TRBD2. Per germline, CDR1 SNHLY and CDR2 FYNNEI. The CDR3 contains 14 residues. The J segment lost 6 bases and the V segment lost 8 bases, leaving 6 bases of the junction unmatched. Here the CDR3 reads CASQGLARAGELFF. CDR3 nucleotide sequence: TGTGCCAGCCAGGGACTAGCGCGGGCCGGGGAGCTGTTTTTT.

This clonotype has more than one count but fewer than ten. This chain links TRBV10-3 with TRBJ1-1; unclear D gene. Germline values: CDR1 ENHRY, CDR2 SYGVKD. The CDR3 is 15 amino acids. The V gene lost 0 bases and the J gene lost 1 base, with 9 bases spanning the gap. Written as DNA, the CDR3 is TGTGCCATCAGTGAGTCTGGCAGGAGGAACACTGAAGCTTTCTTT. Residues: CAISESGRRNTEAFF.

The chain employs TRBV7-8 and TRBJ2-3; 7 nucleotides align to TRBD2. The germline V gene has CDR1 SGHVS and CDR2 FQNEAQ. This CDR3 has 17 amino acids. V was clipped by 1 base and J by 4 bases; unmatched bases: 11. The CDR3 DNA sequence: TGTGCCAGCAGCTTAGTTTGGCGGGAGTTTAACCCAGATACGCAGTATTTT. It encodes CASSLVWREFNPDTQYF.

In this sample, this clonotype turned up many times. V gene TRBV29-1 combines with J gene TRBJ2-1; TRBD2 agrees at 8 bases. This CDR3 is 14 amino acids long. Germline V gene sequence: CDR1 SQVTM, CDR2 ANQGSEA. With 7 bases clipped from V and 0 bases from J, the junction kept 5 bases outside the gene matches. CDR3 sequence reads: CSGKRGSSYNEQFF. CDR3 coding DNA: TGCAGCGGCAAGCGGGGGAGCTCCTACAATGAGCAGTTCTTC.

This clonotype was counted between two and nine times. The V gene is TRBV12-3 or TRBV12-4, the J gene TRBJ1-4, with 8 bases matching TRBD1. The V gene end was trimmed by 6 bases and the J gene end by 10 bases; junction bases not matched to a gene: 13. This CDR3 spans 15 amino acids. This CDR3 reads CASSSIDRGRVKLFF. CDR3 sequence (DNA): TGTGCCAGCAGCTCTATCGACAGGGGAAGGGTAAAACTGTTTTTT.

This chain joins TRBV24-1 and TRBJ2-7, with D possibly being TRBD2 (5 bases). The CDR3 has 15 residues. Germline CDR1 and CDR2: KGHDR and SFDVKD. Trimming took off 5 bases at V and 5 bases at J, with 18 bases between the two ends. The CDR3 DNA sequence: TGTGCCACCAGTGTATCGGAGGATGATGCCAACGAGCAGTACTTC. Translating gives CATSVSEDDANEQYF.

The chain carries TRBV9 and TRBJ2-1; D uncertain. The CDR3 covers 15 residues. CDR1 is SGDLS and CDR2 is YYNGEE in the germline V gene. V shed 4 bases and J shed 0 bases, with 11 bases lying between them. The CDR3 DNA reads TGTGCCAGCAGCATTACAGAGAGCTCCTACAATGAGCAGTTCTTC. Its protein product is CASSITESSYNEQFF.

The table lists this clonotype with a few counts. V gene TRBV10-3 combines with J gene TRBJ2-2; D tentatively fits TRBD1 or TRBD2 (5 bases each). The germline V and J ends were trimmed by 3 bases and 1 base, with 9 bases remaining between them. The CDR3 extends over 15 amino acids. Germline CDR1 and CDR2: ENHRY and SYGVKD. The CDR3 nucleotides read TGTGCCATCAGTGAAGGGACGGGGAACACCGGGGAGCTGTTTTTT. Its protein product is CAISEGTGNTGELFF.

Only a few counts were recorded for this clonotype. The chain carries TRBV4-3 and TRBJ1-2, with 7 bases aligning to TRBD1. With V trimmed by 5 bases and J by 8 bases, 11 bases remained unmatched. The CDR3 length is 14 residues. Germline CDR1 is LGHNA and CDR2 is YSLEER. CDR3 bases: TGCGCCAGCAGCGGGTCGAGGGACAGTTGGGGCTACACCTTC. Translated, it gives CASSGSRDSWGYTF.

The V gene is TRBV11-3, the J gene TRBJ2-1; 8 bases align to TRBD1. Germline CDR1 reads SGHNT; CDR2 reads YENEEA. V gave up 3 bases and J gave up 8 bases; unmatched junction bases: 9. This CDR3 is built from 15 residues. In DNA, the CDR3 is TGTGCCAGCAGCTTGGGCAGGGGGCCGGTTTATGAGCAGTTCTTC. It codes for CASSLGRGPVYEQFF. Looking up the rest from reference TRBV11-3 and TRBJ2-1 gives the full variable domain: EAGVVQSPRYKIIEKKQPVAFWCNPISGHNTLYWYLQNLGQGPELLIRYENEEAVDDSQLPKDRFSAERLKGVDSTLKIQPAELGDSAVYLCASSLGRGPVYEQFFGPGTRLTVL.

This clonotype was recorded a few times. The genes are TRBV25-1 and TRBJ2-7, with no clear D. The CDR3 runs 14 residues. Germline lookup yields CDR1 MGHDK and CDR2 SYGVNS. Deletions cut 6 bases from V and 3 bases from J, with 15 bases between. The CDR3 reads CASRETGTVYEQYF. The CDR3 DNA sequence: TGTGCCAGCAGGGAGACGGGTACGGTCTACGAGCAGTACTTC.

CDR3 DNA: TGCAGTGCTAGAGTAGGGGGCACCGGGGAGCTGTTTTTT. This codes for CSARVGGTGELFF. The V gene is TRBV20-1, the J gene TRBJ2-2; perhaps TRBD1 as D (6 bases). The germline CDR1 and CDR2 sequences are DFQATT and SNEGSKA (reference sequence). The CDR3 is made up of 13 amino acids. Trimming took off 1 base at V and 4 bases at J, with 7 bases between the two ends.

This clonotype was counted many times. The chain has TRBV29-1 and TRBJ2-1, with D unresolved. Germline CDR1 is SQVTM and CDR2 is ANQGSEA. CDR3 size: 17 residues. V lost 7 bases, J lost 1 base, and 23 bases lay in between. Written as DNA, the CDR3 is TGCAGCGCCGTACCCCTTCTCGGCGATCTGTCCTACAATGAGCAGTTCTTC. Translation gives CSAVPLLGDLSYNEQFF.

The sample holds a few counts of this clonotype. This sequence joins TRBV6-5 and TRBJ1-2, with D perhaps TRBD1 (5 bases). Trimming shortened V by 4 bases and J by 8 bases, and 20 bases separated the two germline ends. This CDR3 region has 15 residues. Germline values: CDR1 MNHEY, CDR2 SVGAGI. Here the CDR3 DNA reads TGTGCCAGCAGTTCTACGGGGCGGATCATGCGGGGCTACACCTTC. Encoded protein: CASSSTGRIMRGYTF.

Many counts were recorded for this clonotype. This rearrangement joins TRBV7-2 to TRBJ2-7, with D possibly matching TRBD2 (5 bases). There are 13 residues in the CDR3. From germline, CDR1 is SGHTA and CDR2 FQGNSA. Trimming took off 5 bases at V and 5 bases at J, with 13 bases between the two ends. CDR3 DNA sequence: TGTGCCAGCAGCATTACTAACGGGAACGAGCAGTACTTC. This codes for CASSITNGNEQYF.

The V call is TRBV12-3 or TRBV12-4, the J call TRBJ2-1; 8 nucleotides align to TRBD2. The CDR3 spans 16 residues. J lost 4 bases, V lost 8 bases, and 13 bases had no gene match. CDR3 sequence reads: CASRNLRGGPYNEQFF. The CDR3, as DNA: TGTGCCAGCCGCAATTTACGGGGGGGGCCGTACAATGAGCAGTTCTTC.

The sample holds many counts of this clonotype. This chain uses TRBV15 with TRBJ2-3; TRBD2 is a possible D gene (5 bases). The V gene's germline CDR1 is LNHNV and CDR2 YYDKDF (reference sequence). Trimming removed 1 base at V and 6 bases at J, with 14 bases between. CDR3 length: 15 residues. CDR3 DNA sequence: TGTGCCACCAGCAGAGCCCCCCGAGGGCTGGATACGCAGTATTTT. It encodes CATSRAPRGLDTQYF. The full variable domain, completed using reference TRBV15 and TRBJ2-3, is DAMVIQNPRYQVTQFGKPVTLSCSQTLNHNVMYWYQQKSSQAPKLLFHYYDKDFNNEADTPDNFQSRRPNTSFCFLDIRSPGLGDTAMYLCATSRAPRGLDTQYFGPGTRLTVL.

The gene calls are TRBV7-6 and TRBJ2-3, with 9 bases fitting TRBD2. The CDR3 is 15 amino acids. Unmatched junction bases numbered 5, after V lost 3 bases and J lost 4 bases. Germline values: CDR1 SGHVS, CDR2 FNYEAQ. The chain's CDR3 is CASSFQRGASDTQYF. The CDR3 coding sequence is TGTGCCAGCAGCTTTCAGCGGGGGGCATCAGATACGCAGTATTTT.